This TCR beta chain was obtained from a study of T-cell reconstitution after alpha-beta-depleted transplantation in children. The V and J ends lost 4 bases and 5 bases respectively, with 15 bases between them. There are 14 residues in the CDR3. Germline loops: CDR1 SGDLS, CDR2 YYNGEE. Using unique molecular identifiers, the investigators prepared the TCRbeta library. TCRdb re-called the PCR reads with MiXCR, one entry per CDR3 protein. The sample contains hundreds of thousands of distinct CDR3 sequences, roughly 15% of which appear only once. On this clonotype itself: A much larger clone differs from this one at a single base, so this may be a read error.

Sequences were derived from PBMCs from the stem cell graft donor, sampled from the stem cell graft. The origin of this receptor is a human donor who donated a stem cell graft to a child with acute myeloid leukemia. V and J are TRBV9 and TRBJ2-5; tentatively, D is TRBD2 (6 bases). The CDR3 here is CASSIGTGGETQYF. CDR3 in DNA: TGTGCCAGCAGCATAGGGACTGGAGGGGAGACCCAGTACTTC.